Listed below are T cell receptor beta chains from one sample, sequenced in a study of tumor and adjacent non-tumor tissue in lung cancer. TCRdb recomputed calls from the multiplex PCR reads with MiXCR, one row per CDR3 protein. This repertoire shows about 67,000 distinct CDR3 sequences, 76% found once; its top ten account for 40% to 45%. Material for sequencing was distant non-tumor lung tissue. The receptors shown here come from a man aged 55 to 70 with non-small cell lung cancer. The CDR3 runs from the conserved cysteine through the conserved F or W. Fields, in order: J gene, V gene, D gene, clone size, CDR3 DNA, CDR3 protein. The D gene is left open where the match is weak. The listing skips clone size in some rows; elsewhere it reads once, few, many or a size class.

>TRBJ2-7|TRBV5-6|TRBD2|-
TGTGCCAGCAGCATTAGCGGGAAGGTTAAAAACGAGGAGTACTTC
CASSISGKVKNEEYF
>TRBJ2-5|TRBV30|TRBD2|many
TGTGCCGGACTAGCTAAAAGTACGGAGACCCAGTACTTC
CAGLAKSTETQYF
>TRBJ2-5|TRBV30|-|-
TGCGCCTGGAGTGGCCTAGTGGGAGCGGAGACCCAGAACTTC
CAWSGLVGAETQNF
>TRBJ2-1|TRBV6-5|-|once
TGTGCCAGTAGTCACGGGGTCCTAGATGAGCAGTTCTTC
CASSHGVLDEQFF
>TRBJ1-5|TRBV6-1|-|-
TGTGCCAGCAGTCAAGTGAGGGGCAGCCACAATCAGCCCCAGATTTTT
CASSQVRGSHNQPQIF
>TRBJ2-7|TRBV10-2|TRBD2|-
TGCGCCAGCAAGCAAGCGGGGTGGGCCTACAAGCAGTACTTC
CASKQAGWAYKQYF
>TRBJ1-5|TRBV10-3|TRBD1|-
TGTGCCATCAGGTCGGACAGGGGGGATCGGCCCCGGCATTTT
CAIRSDRGDRPRHF
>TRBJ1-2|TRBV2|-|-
TGTGCCAGAAGTGAAGTTTGGGGTGGGCAGGACTATGGCTACACCTTC
CARSEVWGGQDYGYTF
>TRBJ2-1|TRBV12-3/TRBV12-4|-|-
TGTGCCAGTGGAGATTACCAAGAGACCCAGTTCTTC
CASGDYQETQFF
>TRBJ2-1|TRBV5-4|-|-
TGTGACAGCAGCAACAAAAGACTAGTGGGGAACAATGAGCAGTTCTTC
CDSSNKRLVGNNEQFF
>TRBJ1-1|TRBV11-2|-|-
TGTGCCAGCAGCTTAGCACAGACAGGGAACACTGAAGCTTTCTTT
CASSLAQTGNTEAFF
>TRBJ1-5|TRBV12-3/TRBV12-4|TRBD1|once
TGTGCCAGCAGTCGACTTGGACAGGGCAATCAGTCTCAGCATTTT
CASSRLGQGNQSQHF
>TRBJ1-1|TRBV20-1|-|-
TGCAGTGCTTCTGACAGGCGGCACAGTGAAGCTTTCTTT
CSASDRRHSEAFF
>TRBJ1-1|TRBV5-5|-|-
TGTGCCAGCAGCTTGGCTGAAGAGGTCACTGGAGCTTTCTTT
CASSLAEEVTGAFF
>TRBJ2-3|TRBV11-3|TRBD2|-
TGTGCCATTAGCTGGACTAGCGGCATAGATACGCAGTATTTT
CAISWTSGIDTQYF
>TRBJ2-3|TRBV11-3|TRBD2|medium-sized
TGTGCCAGCAGCCTTGGACTAGCGGATAGCACAGATACGCAGTATTTT
CASSLGLADSTDTQYF
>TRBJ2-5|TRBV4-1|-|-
TGCGTCAGCAGCGGGCGGGCAGGGGTAGAGACCAAGTACTTC
CVSSGRAGVETKYF
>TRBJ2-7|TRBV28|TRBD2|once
TGTGCCTGCAGCCGAGCTAGCGGAGGGGCCTACGAGCAGTACTTC
CACSRASGGAYEQYF
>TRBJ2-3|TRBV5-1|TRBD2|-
TGCGACAGCAGCTTAGAGCGGGAGTCAGATACGCAGTATTTT
CDSSLERESDTQYF
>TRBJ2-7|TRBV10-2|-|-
TGCGCCAGCAGTGAGTGGGATATAGCGGTCAAAAGCTACGAGCAGTACTTC
CASSEWDIAVKSYEQYF
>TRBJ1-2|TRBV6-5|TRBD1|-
TGTGCCAGCAGTCGACAGGGTGAGGATAACTATGACTACACCTTC
CASSRQGEDNYDYTF
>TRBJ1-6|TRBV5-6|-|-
TGTGCCAGTACCTTGAGGCGGGGGAATGGATCACCCCTCCACTTT
CASTLRRGNGSPLHF
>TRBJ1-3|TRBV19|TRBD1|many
TGTGCCAGTACCTTACTCAGACAGGGAAGGACTGGAAACACCATATATTTT
CASTLLRQGRTGNTIYF
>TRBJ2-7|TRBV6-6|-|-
TGTGCCAACAGTCCAGGGGTTAGGGTAGCAGGAAGGAACGAGCAGTACTTC
CANSPGVRVAGRNEQYF
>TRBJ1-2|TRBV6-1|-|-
TGTGCCAGCAACAGAGGGGACGGAGCTTTCTATGACTGCGCCTTC
CASNRGDGAFYDCAF
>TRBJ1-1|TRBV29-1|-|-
TGCAGCGTGATACGAAACACAGTGGGAACAGAAGAAGCTTTCTTT
CSVIRNTVGTEEAFF
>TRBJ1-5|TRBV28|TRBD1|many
TGTGCCAGCAGTTTAGGGCCGGCAGGGGGGGTGGGCAATCAGCCCCAGCATTTT
CASSLGPAGGVGNQPQHF
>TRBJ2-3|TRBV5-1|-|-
TGCGTCAGCAGCCAGCTAACGGGAGGCACAGATACGCAGTATTTT
CVSSQLTGGTDTQYF
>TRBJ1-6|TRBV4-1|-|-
TGTGCCAGCAGCCAAGTCTTTTACAGGAGGAGTCGATCACCCCTCCACTTT
CASSQVFYRRSRSPLHF
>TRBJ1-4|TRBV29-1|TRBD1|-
TGCACCGTCGAAGATCTAGAGGGGGCGAGCGAAAAACTGTTTTTT
CTVEDLEGASEKLFF
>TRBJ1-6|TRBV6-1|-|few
TGTCCCAGCAGTAAAGGGTCGGCAGTCGGGTCACCCCTCCACTTT
CPSSKGSAVGSPLHF
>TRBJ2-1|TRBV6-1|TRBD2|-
TGTGCCATCAGTGAAAGAGTTTGGACTAGCGTGAGATACGATGAGCAGTTCTTC
CAISERVWTSVRYDEQFF
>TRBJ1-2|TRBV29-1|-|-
TGCATCGTAGGGGAATTAGGTTATGGCTACACCTTC
CIVGELGYGYTF
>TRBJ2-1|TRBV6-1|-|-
TGTGCCAGAAGTCCGAGCGACGGGAGCTCCTACAATGCGCAGTTCTTC
CARSPSDGSSYNAQFF
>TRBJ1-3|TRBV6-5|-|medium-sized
TGTGCCAGCAGTGACGGGGGAGGAAACACCATATATTTT
CASSDGGGNTIYF
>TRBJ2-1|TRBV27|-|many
TGTGCCAGCAGTTTAAGGGGCCCGGACAATGAGCAGTTCTTC
CASSLRGPDNEQFF
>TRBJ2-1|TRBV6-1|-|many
TGTGCCAGCAGTGAACTACAGGGAAGGAGTCGGAATGAGCAGTTCTTC
CASSELQGRSRNEQFF
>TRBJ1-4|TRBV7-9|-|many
TGTGCCAGCAGCCCTCCGACGAGGGGTCCTAATGAAAAACTGTTTTTT
CASSPPTRGPNEKLFF
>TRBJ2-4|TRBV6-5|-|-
TGTGCCAGTAGATACAACCGGGGTTCGGGGAACACTCAGTACTTC
CASRYNRGSGNTQYF
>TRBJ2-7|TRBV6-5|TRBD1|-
TGTGCCAGCAGTTCCGAGGACAGGCTCATCTACGAGCAGTACTTC
CASSSEDRLIYEQYF
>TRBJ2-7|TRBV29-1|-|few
TGCAGCGTTGACAACGACCCCTTCTACGAGCAGTACTTC
CSVDNDPFYEQYF
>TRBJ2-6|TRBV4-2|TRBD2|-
TGTGCCAGCAGCCAAGATTTTTCGGGAGGCTGGTCTGGGCTCAACGTCCTGACTTTC
CASSQDFSGGWSGLNVLTF
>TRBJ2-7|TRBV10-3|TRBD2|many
TGTGCCATCAGTGAGGGTAGCGGGAGGAGGTACGAGCAGTACTTC
CAISEGSGRRYEQYF
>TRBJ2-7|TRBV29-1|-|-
TGCAGCGCGACGAGGGGGGGACATTGTTCCCACGAACAGTACTTC
CSATRGGHCSHEQYF
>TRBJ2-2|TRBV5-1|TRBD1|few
TGCGCCAGCAGCGAACAGGGGGGAAACACCGGGGAGCTGGTTTTT
CASSEQGGNTGELVF
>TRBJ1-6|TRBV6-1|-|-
TGTGCCAGCAATGACCGACGCTCACCCCTCCACTTT
CASNDRRSPLHF
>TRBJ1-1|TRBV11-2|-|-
TGTGCCTGTCATGACAGTCCAGGCTGTGAAGCTTTCTTT
CACHDSPGCEAFF
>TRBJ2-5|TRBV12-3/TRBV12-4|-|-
TGTGCCAGCAGAGCACGGGTTGACGAGACCCAGTACTTC
CASRARVDETQYF
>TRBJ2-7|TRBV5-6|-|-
TGTGCCAGCAGCTTAGCCCAGGGCTTGGACTTC
CASSLAQGLDF
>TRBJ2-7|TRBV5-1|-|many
TGCGCCAGCAGCTCCAGTGTGGGCGAGCAGTACTTC
CASSSSVGEQYF
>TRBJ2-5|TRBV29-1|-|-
TGCGGCGCTGAAACAGGTGTACAAGAGACCCAGTGCTTC
CGAETGVQETQCF
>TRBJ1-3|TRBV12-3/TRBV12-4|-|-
TGTGCCAGCGCCACATCCGACCCTGGAAACACCATATATTTT
CASATSDPGNTIYF
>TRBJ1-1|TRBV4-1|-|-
TGCGCCAGCAGCCAAGAAGTTTGGGATGGTACCACTGGAGCTTTCTTT
CASSQEVWDGTTGAFF
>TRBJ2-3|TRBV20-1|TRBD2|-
TGCAGTGCTAGAGGAAACCACGGGGGACTAGGACGCACAGATGCGCAGTATTTT
CSARGNHGGLGRTDAQYF
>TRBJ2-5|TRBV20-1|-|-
TGCAGTGCTAGTGTCAAAGGACGAACGGAGACCCAGTACTTC
CSASVKGRTETQYF
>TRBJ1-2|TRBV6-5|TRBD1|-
TGTACCAGCAGTCGACAGGGTGTGAATAAATATGGCTACACCTTC
CTSSRQGVNKYGYTF
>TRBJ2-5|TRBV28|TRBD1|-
TGTGTCAGCAGTTTTCAGGGGGCCCAAACGGAAGTGACCCAGTATTTC
CVSSFQGAQTEVTQYF